This T cell receptor (beta chain) was captured by sequencing in a study of CD8 T cells in ankylosing spondylitis. Notes on the study in general: Researchers report that disease-linked clones proved CD8+ and relatively rare in peripheral blood. Within matched ankylosing spondylitis synovial fluid, disease-linked clones were reportedly significantly enriched. Prior literature has documented some motif variants in synovial fluid and blood from reactive arthritis.

A quantitative 5'-RACE method, one with molecular barcodes, was used to make TCR beta libraries. A single record per CDR3 protein comes from TCRdb applying MiXCR to the 5' RACE reads. This table has some 130,000 distinct CDR3 sequences, about 7% appearing once. This clonotype has a count of ten or more. As yet, its antigen is unknown. Germline-derived CDR1 and CDR2 are SGHDT and YYEEEE. Trimming at V came to 4 bases and at J to 1 base, leaving 21 bases not matched to a gene. This CDR3 contains 20 residues. This chain connects TRBV5-6 to TRBJ1-1; 8 nucleotides align to TRBD1. This receptor was taken from a female donor with ankylosing spondylitis or in good health (not recorded which). Material for sequencing was blood, either unsorted or a sorted T cell fraction (not recorded which). CDR3 bases: TGTGCCAGCAGCCCTACCATTAGGACAGGGAGGATGATCGGGAACACTGAAGCTTTCTTT. This gives the protein CASSPTIRTGRMIGNTEAFF.